This T cell receptor (beta chain) was recovered during a study of blood T cell repertoires in COVID-19. For the study at large: Researchers got acute and convalescent COVID-19 samples from the United States, Italy and Spain. T cells, B-cell-depleted T cells, or PBMCs supplied cDNA or gDNA.

This CDR3 has 15 residues. Germline CDR1 is LGHDT and CDR2 is YNNKEL (reference sequence). With 0 bases clipped from V and 4 bases from J, the junction kept 4 bases outside the gene matches. As originally analysed: By means of reference gene primer amplification, nucleated cell counts were estimated. The data were produced by immunoSEQ multiplex PCR, yet TCRdb's version contains in-frame clones alone and is incomplete. The D gene and trimming were derived from the DNA, and the V and J assignments and clone size from that table. The sample records 100,000 to 150,000 clones, over 75% being singletons. Sequenced: peripheral blood. The chain joins TRBV3-1 (or the pseudogene TRBV3-2) to TRBJ2-5; 8 nucleotides align to TRBD2. The source is a woman of 80 years or more with acute or convalescent COVID-19. In DNA form, the CDR3 reads TGTGCCAGCAGCCAAGAGTCCGGGGGGGGAGAGACCCAGTACTTC. This translates into CASSQESGGGETQYF.